This TCR beta chain was profiled in a study of T-cell memory formation after mild COVID-19. 5'RACE with constant-segment primers yielded barcoded, UMI-tagged TCR alpha and TCR beta cDNA libraries. MiXCR, applied by TCRdb to the 5' RACE reads, yields one record per CDR3 protein. The data hold under 450,000 distinct CDR3 sequences, with 20% observed a single time. About this clonotype itself: Its target is not known.

The CDR3 consists of 14 residues. Germline CDR1 SEHNR, CDR2 FQNEAQ (reference sequence). Trimming removed 5 bases from V and 5 bases from J; junction bases left unmatched: 3. Findings of the study overall: The study found balanced CD4/CD8 in clones contracting day 15 to 85 and a CD4+ lean in later expanders. Researchers report contracting CD4+ clones mostly in CM and EM, with CD8+ clones in EMRA.

This receptor was taken from a man aged 18-30 years who had mild COVID-19 (a few samples of this study predate the infection). Cell type and time point are not known. V and J are TRBV7-9 and TRBJ1-2; 12 nucleotides align to TRBD1. The specimen was PBMCs or a T cell subset sorted from them (not recorded which). DNA for the CDR3: TGTGCCAGCAGCAGGGACAGGGGGCAGTATGGCTACACCTTC. This encodes CASSRDRGQYGYTF.